A single sample is the source of the 22 T cell receptor beta chains below, sequenced in a study of T-cell memory formation after mild COVID-19. TCRdb re-analysed the 5' RACE reads in MiXCR, keeping a single row per CDR3 protein. In the table there are about 560,000 distinct CDR3 sequences, roughly 17% of which are singletons. The sequenced sample consisted of PBMCs or a T cell subset sorted from them (not recorded which). Receptors were obtained from an adult woman who had mild COVID-19 (a few samples of this study predate the infection). Cell type and time point are not known.

This clonotype was seen at least ten times. The chain recombines TRBV7-9 with TRBJ2-7; TRBD1 aligns across 7 bases. V was clipped by 4 bases and J by 5 bases; unmatched bases: 2. The V gene's germline CDR1 is SEHNR and CDR2 FQNEAQ (reference sequence). This CDR3 is 12 amino acids long. CDR3 region: CASSSTGNEQYF. The CDR3 region has the DNA TGTGCCAGCAGCTCGACAGGGAACGAGCAGTACTTC.

The rearrangement links TRBV5-1 to TRBJ1-2, with TRBD1 identical over 9 bases. The CDR3 extends over 14 amino acids. The germline V gene has CDR1 SGHRS and CDR2 YFSETQ. V gave up 4 bases and J gave up 2 bases; unmatched junction bases: 3. CDR3 bases: TGCGCCAGCAGCGGAGGGACAGGGAACTATGGCTACACCTTC. It yields the protein CASSGGTGNYGYTF.

V gene TRBV7-9 combines with J gene TRBJ1-1; D is ambiguous. Looked up from germline, CDR1 is SEHNR and CDR2 is FQNEAQ (reference sequence). This CDR3 comprises 15 residues. The ends were cut back, 6 bases at V and 0 bases at J, with 14 bases in the middle. The DNA of the CDR3 is TGTGCCAGCAGACCGCCAGCAACAGTGAACACTGAAGCTTTCTTT. Its protein is CASRPPATVNTEAFF.

CDR3 protein: CASSYGGSMNTIYF. In DNA form, the CDR3 reads TGTGCCAGCAGTTATGGGGGGTCAATGAACACCATATATTTT. The chain combines TRBV6-6 with TRBJ1-3, with D perhaps TRBD1 (5 bases). This CDR3 region has 14 residues. The germline V gene encodes CDR1 MNHNY and CDR2 SVGAGI (reference sequence). Trimming removed 3 bases from V and 7 bases from J, with 13 bases in between.

In this sample, this clonotype turned up a few times. This sequence joins TRBV4-1 and TRBJ2-5, with 9 positions matching TRBD1. Germline V lookup: CDR1 MGHRA, CDR2 YSYEKL. The V gene end was trimmed by 6 bases and the J gene end by 5 bases; junction bases not matched to a gene: 7. The CDR3 contains 14 residues. The CDR3 nucleotides read TGCGCCAGCAGTATGGACAGGGGACAGGAGACCCAGTACTTC. Its protein product is CASSMDRGQETQYF.

This clonotype was seen more than once but under ten times. The chain has TRBV11-2 and TRBJ2-7; D possibly corresponds to TRBD1 (5 bases). Per the germline V gene, CDR1 is SGHAT and CDR2 is FQNNGV. V lost 1 base and J lost 6, with 13 bases in between. This CDR3 spans 14 amino acids. CDR3 sequence reads: CASSLVVGASEQYF. The CDR3 nucleotides are TGTGCCAGCAGCTTAGTCGTAGGGGCCTCCGAGCAGTACTTC.

A few counts support this clonotype. The V call is TRBV27, the J call TRBJ1-5, with D possibly being TRBD1 (5 bases). This CDR3 is 16 amino acids long. Germline V CDR1 and CDR2: MNHEY, SMNVEV (reference sequence). V lost 6 bases to trimming and J lost 2 bases, with 17 bases between them. The DNA of the CDR3 is TGTGCCAGCAGACAATGGGGGACTATAGGCAATCAGCCCCAGCATTTT. Translation: CASRQWGTIGNQPQHF.

The chain employs TRBV20-1 and TRBJ2-7; D call uncertain. The CDR3 is 12 residues long. The germline gives CDR1 DFQATT, CDR2 SNEGSKA (reference sequence). Trimming left V 5 bases short and J 0 bases short, with 8 bases between. The CDR3 reads CSALGPSYEQYF. The CDR3 coding sequence is TGCAGTGCTTTAGGACCCTCCTACGAGCAGTACTTC.

This chain's CDR3 is CASSRGSGITNNEQFF. Here the CDR3 DNA reads TGTGCCAGCAGCCGCGGCTCAGGTATTACCAACAATGAGCAGTTCTTC. The J gene is TRBJ2-1, the V gene TRBV11-2, with D unclear. Germline V lookup: CDR1 SGHAT, CDR2 FQNNGV. CDR3 length equals 16 residues. V lost 5 bases and J lost 5, with 19 bases in between.

This clonotype was counted between two and nine times. The chain couples TRBV12-3 or TRBV12-4 to TRBJ2-1; 14 nucleotides align to TRBD2. The ends lost 4 bases at V and 3 bases at J; junction bases unmatched: 2. This CDR3 spans 16 amino acids. The CDR3 DNA reads TGTGCCAGCAGTTGGACTAGCGGGGGGATCTACAATGAGCAGTTCTTC. It specifies CASSWTSGGIYNEQFF.

This chain joins TRBV10-3 and TRBJ1-4; 8 positions agree with TRBD1. The germline V gene has CDR1 ENHRY and CDR2 SYGVKD. The CDR3 has 17 residues. The ends lost 5 bases at V and 0 bases at J; junction bases unmatched: 8. The CDR3 here is CAISFRDRPATNEKLFF. CDR3 coding DNA: TGTGCCATCAGTTTCCGGGACAGGCCCGCAACTAATGAAAAACTGTTTTTT.

The rearrangement links TRBV6-1 to TRBJ2-5; D is undetermined. The germline V and J ends were trimmed by 6 bases and 6 bases, with 11 bases remaining between them. Germline CDR1 reads MNHNS; CDR2 reads SASEGT. The CDR3 sequence is 12 residues long. CDR3 residues: CASSSPSQTQYF. CDR3 DNA: TGTGCCAGCAGCAGCCCCAGCCAGACCCAGTACTTC.

The rearrangement joins TRBV12-5 to TRBJ1-1; D is possibly TRBD1 (6 bases). This CDR3 is built from 13 residues. The germline V gene has CDR1 LGHNT and CDR2 FRNRAP. Deletions cut 5 bases from V and 1 base from J, with 8 bases between. The CDR3 loop is CASGLTGNTEAFF. The CDR3 nucleotides read TGTGCTAGTGGTCTGACAGGGAACACTGAAGCTTTCTTT.

The sample holds a few counts of this clonotype. The chain carries TRBV7-2 and TRBJ2-1; 10 bases match TRBD2. The trim removed 4 bases at V and 7 bases at J, leaving 10 bases unmatched. CDR3 length: 16 amino acids. The germline V gene has CDR1 SGHTA and CDR2 FQGNSA. CDR3 sequence: CASSYQAGGPRNEQFF. Here the CDR3 DNA reads TGTGCCAGCAGCTACCAAGCGGGGGGGCCTAGAAATGAGCAGTTCTTC.

The table lists this clonotype with a few counts. The gene calls are TRBV6-5 and TRBJ2-1; TRBD2 is a possible D gene (5 bases). Deletions cut 0 bases from V and 2 bases from J, with 11 bases between. The germline V gene encodes CDR1 MNHEY and CDR2 SVGAGI. The CDR3 has 16 residues. The CDR3 protein is CASSYSLGSPYNEQFF. CDR3 nucleotide sequence: TGTGCCAGCAGTTACTCTCTAGGGAGCCCCTACAATGAGCAGTTCTTC.

This clonotype has only one observation. The chain employs TRBV11-2 and TRBJ2-1; no clear D. Trimming cost V 4 bases and J 0 bases, with 10 bases left between them. This CDR3 has 15 amino acids. Per germline, CDR1 SGHAT and CDR2 FQNNGV. CDR3 in amino acids: CASSSILSSYNEQFF. In DNA form, the CDR3 reads TGTGCCAGCAGCTCTATTCTGAGCTCCTACAATGAGCAGTTCTTC.

This clonotype was picked up a small number of times. V usage is TRBV4-2 and J usage is TRBJ2-3; 8 bases are shared with TRBD2. V was clipped by 1 base and J by 0 bases; unmatched bases: 3. Germline loops: CDR1 LGHNA, CDR2 YNFKEQ. The CDR3 runs to 16 residues. This chain's CDR3 is CASSQGGLGSTDTQYF. CDR3 in DNA: TGTGCCAGCAGCCAAGGGGGACTAGGGAGCACAGATACGCAGTATTTT.

This chain connects TRBV20-1 to TRBJ2-5, with a possible D match to TRBD1 (5 bases). Germline-derived CDR1 and CDR2 are DFQATT and SNEGSKA (reference sequence). The CDR3 length is 18 residues. V was pared by 6 bases and J by 1 base, with 27 bases between. DNA of the CDR3: TGCAGTGCCAAGGGTGGTTATAGGCAGGGCTCCTTCCAAGAGACCCAGTACTTC. It encodes CSAKGGYRQGSFQETQYF.

There are a few counts of this clonotype. The rearrangement joins TRBV7-9 to TRBJ2-6; D may be TRBD1 (6 bases). Looked up from germline, CDR1 is SEHNR and CDR2 is FQNEAQ (reference sequence). Trimming stripped 5 bases from V and 0 bases from J, with 14 bases between. This CDR3 spans 17 amino acids. CDR3 in amino acids: CASSPTGQPSGANVLTF. As DNA, the CDR3 is TGTGCCAGCAGCCCAACGGGACAACCCTCTGGGGCCAACGTCCTGACTTTC.

In its sample, this clonotype was seen many times. V gene TRBV7-3 combines with J gene TRBJ2-3, with D possibly being TRBD1 (5 bases). Trimming cost V 3 bases and J 2 bases, with 15 bases left between them. The CDR3 consists of 16 residues. Germline-derived CDR1 and CDR2 are SGHTA and FQGTGA. This CDR3 reads CASSFGDRKNTDTQYF. In nucleotides, the CDR3 is TGTGCCAGCAGCTTTGGAGACAGAAAGAACACAGATACGCAGTATTTT.

This clonotype was seen many times. The chain links TRBV5-1 to TRBJ2-5; 10 bases agree with TRBD2. Germline CDR1 SGHRS, CDR2 YFSETQ. Unmatched junction bases numbered 5, after V lost 2 bases and J lost 7 bases. There are 14 residues in the CDR3. The CDR3 loop reads CASSLTSGDVTQYF. The CDR3 coding sequence is TGCGCCAGCAGCTTAACTAGCGGGGATGTGACCCAGTACTTC.

This clonotype showed up just a few times. V gene TRBV12-3 or TRBV12-4 combines with J gene TRBJ1-5; D is ambiguous. The CDR3 totals 12 residues. V lost 6 bases and J 9 bases, leaving 12 bases between the germline ends. The CDR3 DNA sequence: TGTGCCAGCAGCCTTCTCCCCGCGCCCCAGCATTTT. Translated: CASSLLPAPQHF.